This T cell receptor beta chain was sequenced in a study of cytomegalovirus exposure and HLA in healthy donors. Findings and caveats of the study: As immune exposure information, only CMV serostatus was available. A later analysis linked a missense DCLRE1C variant to TCR beta V- and J-gene trimming. TCR sequences were mostly rare, though some public TCRs occurred in many donors.

A word on this clone: The antigen is unknown.

Amplification used 60 Vbeta primers and 13 Jbeta primers. Assay: immunoSEQ multiplex PCR; the TCRdb copy retains only in-frame clones and omits some. The sample has about 150,000 clones; around 90% are singletons. This CDR3 has 22 residues. V was clipped by 1 base and J by 3 bases; unmatched bases: 18. The V gene's germline CDR1 is MNHEY and CDR2 SMNVEV (reference sequence). Healthy bone marrow donors supplied every sample. J is TRBJ2-2 and V is TRBV27; 12 positions match TRBD2. Sequencing used PBMCs. The TCR comes from a woman aged 40 to 50 in good health and CMV-seronegative. CDR3 sequence reads: CASSLWGLAGRGGLRDTGELFF. CDR3 nucleotide sequence: TGTGCCAGCAGTTTATGGGGACTAGCGGGTAGAGGGGGGCTTAGGGACACCGGGGAGCTGTTTTTT.